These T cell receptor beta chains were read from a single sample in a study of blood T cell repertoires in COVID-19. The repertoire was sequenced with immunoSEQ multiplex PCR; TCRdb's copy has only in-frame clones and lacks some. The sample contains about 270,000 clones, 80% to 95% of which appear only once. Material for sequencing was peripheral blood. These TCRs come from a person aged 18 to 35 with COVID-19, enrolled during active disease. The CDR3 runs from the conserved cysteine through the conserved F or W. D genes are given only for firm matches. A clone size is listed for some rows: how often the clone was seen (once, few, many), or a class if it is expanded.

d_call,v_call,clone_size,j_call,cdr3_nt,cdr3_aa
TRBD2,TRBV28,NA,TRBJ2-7,TGTGCCAGCACCCAGACGGGACTAGTAGACGAGCAGTACTTC,CASTQTGLVDEQYF
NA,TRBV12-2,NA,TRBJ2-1,TGTGCAAGTCGGGGTGCCAGGGGGGAAACCTACAATGAGCAGTTCTTC,CASRGARGETYNEQFF
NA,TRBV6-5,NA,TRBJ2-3,TGTGCCAGCAGGCAACACAGGGCCACAGATACGCAGTATTTT,CASRQHRATDTQYF
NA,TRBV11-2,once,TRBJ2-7,TGTGCCAGCAGCTTACTCGCGGGAAGGAGTGGAGATAAGTACTTC,CASSLLAGRSGDKYF
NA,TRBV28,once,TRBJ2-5,TGTGCCAGCAGTTTAGCTAGCGTAGAGACCCAGTACTTC,CASSLASVETQYF
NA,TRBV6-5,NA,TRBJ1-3,TGTGCCAGCAGTTCGGTCCGGGGGGGAAACACCATATATTTT,CASSSVRGGNTIYF
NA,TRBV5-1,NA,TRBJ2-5,TGCGCCAGCAGCTTCGGCAGCGGAGAGATACAAGAGACCCAGTACTTC,CASSFGSGEIQETQYF
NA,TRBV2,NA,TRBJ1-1,TGTGCCAGCGGGGGGGTTTTGCTGAACACTGAAGCTTTCTTT,CASGGVLLNTEAFF
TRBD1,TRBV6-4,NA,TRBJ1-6,TGTGCCAGCAGTGAGTCAGGGGGCAATTCACCCCTCCACTTT,CASSESGGNSPLHF
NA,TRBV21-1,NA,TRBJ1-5,TGTGCCAGCAGTCTCTCCCGCCCAGCGAGTCAGCCCCAGCATTTT,CASSLSRPASQPQHF
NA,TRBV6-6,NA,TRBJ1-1,TGTGCCAGCAGTTACTCGGCCCTTCCAGGGGAGGGTGAAGCTTTCTTT,CASSYSALPGEGEAFF
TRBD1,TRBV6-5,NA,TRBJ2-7,TGTGCCAGCAGCCGACAGGGGGTCTACGAGCAGTACTTC,CASSRQGVYEQYF
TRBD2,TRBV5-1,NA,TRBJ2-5,TGCGCCAGCAGCCCTGGACTAGTCGTTGGTGAGACCCAGTACTTC,CASSPGLVVGETQYF
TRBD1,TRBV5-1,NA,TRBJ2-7,TGCGCCAGCAGCCTACGGACAGGGTCCTACGAGCAGTACTTC,CASSLRTGSYEQYF
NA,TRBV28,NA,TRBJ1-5,TGTGCCAGCAGCAGTCAATGGCAAGGGGGCAATCAGCCCCAGCATTTT,CASSSQWQGGNQPQHF
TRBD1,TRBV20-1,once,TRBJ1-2,TGCAGTGCTAGTGCAGGGGGCACCTATGGCTACACCTTC,CSASAGGTYGYTF
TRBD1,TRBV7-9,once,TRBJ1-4,TGTGCCAGCAGCTCCGGGACAGGGGGCGGTGAAAAACTGTTTTTT,CASSSGTGGGEKLFF
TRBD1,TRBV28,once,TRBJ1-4,TGTGCCAGCAGTTTAGGGGACAGGGGGCTATGGAGAAAACTGTTTTTT,CASSLGDRGLWRKLFF
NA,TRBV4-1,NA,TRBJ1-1,TGCGCCAGCAGCCAAGGGTCGGACACTGAAGCTTTCTTT,CASSQGSDTEAFF
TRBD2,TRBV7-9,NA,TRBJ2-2,TGTGCCAGCAGCCAGATCCTAGCGGGAGGGACCGTCGGGGAGCTGTTTTTT,CASSQILAGGTVGELFF
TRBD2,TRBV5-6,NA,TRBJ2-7,TGTGCCAGCAGCCCTGGTTCTAGCGGGAAGTACAACGAGCAGTACTTC,CASSPGSSGKYNEQYF
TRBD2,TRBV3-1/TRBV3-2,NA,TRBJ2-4,TGTGCCAGCAGCCAAGGGGGACTAGCGGGAGGGCCGGCCAAAAACATTCAGTACTTC,CASSQGGLAGGPAKNIQYF
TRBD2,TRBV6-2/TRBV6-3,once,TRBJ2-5,TGTGCCAGCAGTTACCCCCGCGGGAGAATGGAGACCCAGTACTTC,CASSYPRGRMETQYF
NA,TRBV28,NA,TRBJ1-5,TGTGCCAGCAGTTCTGGCAATCAGCCCCAGCATTTT,CASSSGNQPQHF
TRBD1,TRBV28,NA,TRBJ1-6,TGTGCCAGCAGTCCCGGACAGGGGCAGAATTCACCCCTCCACTTT,CASSPGQGQNSPLHF
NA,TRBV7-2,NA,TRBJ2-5,TGTGCCAGCAGCTTTTCTCGGCAAGAGACCCAGTACTTC,CASSFSRQETQYF
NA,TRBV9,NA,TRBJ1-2,TGTGCCAGCACCAAAGCATCAGGGCATGGCTACACCTTC,CASTKASGHGYTF
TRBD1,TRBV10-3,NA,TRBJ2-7,TGTGCCATCAGTGAGTCGCCGACAGGGTTGTACGAGCAGTACTTC,CAISESPTGLYEQYF
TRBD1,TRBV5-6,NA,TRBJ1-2,TGTGCCAGCAGCCCCACGACAGGGGGCGACTATGGCTACACCTTC,CASSPTTGGDYGYTF
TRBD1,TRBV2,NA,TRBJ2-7,TGTGCCAGCAGTACAGGGGGGTACGAGCAGTACTTC,CASSTGGYEQYF
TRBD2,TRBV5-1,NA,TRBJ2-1,TGCGCCAGCAGCTTAACTAGCGGGAGCATATTGAATGAGCAGTTCTTC,CASSLTSGSILNEQFF
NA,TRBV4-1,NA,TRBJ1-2,TGCGCCAGCAGCCAAGATACGGGGATGAGCTATGGCTACACCTTC,CASSQDTGMSYGYTF
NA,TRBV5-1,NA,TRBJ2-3,TGCGCCAGCAGCTTGAGGGGGCTAGCGGGTCCAGATACGCAGTATTTT,CASSLRGLAGPDTQYF
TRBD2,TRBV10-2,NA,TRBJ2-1,TGCGCCAGCAGTTTGACTAGCGGCCCTCAAAATGAGCAGTTCTTC,CASSLTSGPQNEQFF
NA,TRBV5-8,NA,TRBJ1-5,TGTGCCAGCAGCTTGGCCCTATTTGAGAGGGTTCAGCCCCAGCATTTT,CASSLALFERVQPQHF
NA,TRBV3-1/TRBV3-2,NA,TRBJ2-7,TGTGCCAGCAGCGTTGACAGGCTCGCCTACGAGCAGTACTTC,CASSVDRLAYEQYF
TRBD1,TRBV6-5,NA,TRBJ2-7,TGTGCCAGCAGAGCGGGACAGGGCTACGAGCAGTACTTC,CASRAGQGYEQYF
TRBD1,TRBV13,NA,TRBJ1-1,TGTGCCAGCAGCTTAGCCCTAGGACAGGGGAACACTGAAGCTTTCTTT,CASSLALGQGNTEAFF
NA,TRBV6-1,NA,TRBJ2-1,TGTGCCAGCAGTGGTCCCCCGGGACTCTCCTACAATGAGCAGTTCTTC,CASSGPPGLSYNEQFF
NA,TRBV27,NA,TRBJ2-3,TGTGCCAGCAGTTCGATCCGCAGGCGTAGCACAGATACGCAGTATTTT,CASSSIRRRSTDTQYF
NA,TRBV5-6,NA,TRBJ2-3,TGTGCCAGCAGCTTGGGTCTGGATACGCAGTATTTT,CASSLGLDTQYF
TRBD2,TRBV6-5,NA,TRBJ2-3,TGTGCCAGCACCCGACTAGCGGCTAGCACAGATACGCAGTATTTT,CASTRLAASTDTQYF
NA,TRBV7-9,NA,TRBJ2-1,TGTGCCAGCAGCTCCTCAACAAGCGCTAGCTTAGGTGAGCAGTTCTTC,CASSSSTSASLGEQFF
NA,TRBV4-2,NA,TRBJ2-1,TGTGCCAGCAGCCAAGAGAGTAGCTCCTACAATGAGCAGTTCTTC,CASSQESSSYNEQFF
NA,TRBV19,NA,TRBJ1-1,TGTGCCAGTGATGAAAGAGGGGGCACTGAAGCTTTCTTT,CASDERGGTEAFF
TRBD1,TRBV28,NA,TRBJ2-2,TGTGCCAGCAGTTACAGGGGGAACACCGGGGAGCTGTTTTTT,CASSYRGNTGELFF